Below are 16 T cell receptor beta chains sequenced from a single sample in a study of siplizumab effects on memory and regulatory T cells. Some clones are missing from TCRdb's copy, which holds only in-frame ones; the method was immunoSEQ multiplex PCR. The repertoire holds tens of thousands of clones, with around four fifths as singletons. Sequenced input: memory CD4+ T cells sorted from blood. These receptor sequences come from a human donor in good health.

The chain combines TRBV13 with TRBJ2-5; tentatively, D is TRBD2 (5 bases). CDR1 and CDR2 from the germline V gene are PRHDT and FYEKMQ (reference sequence). The CDR3 totals 13 residues. V gave up 5 bases and J gave up 5 bases, with 12 bases separating them. The CDR3 here is CASSPRRFETQYF. DNA of the CDR3: TGTGCCAGCAGCCCCCGGAGGTTCGAGACCCAGTACTTC.

The chain carries TRBV19 and TRBJ1-2; tentatively, D is TRBD1 (5 bases). Per germline, CDR1 LNHDA and CDR2 SQIVND (reference sequence). Trimming took 3 bases from V and 7 from J, leaving 21 bases between them. The CDR3 spans 16 residues. The CDR3 sequence: CASSMREQGRATGYTF. The CDR3 coding sequence is TGTGCCAGTAGTATGAGGGAGCAGGGTAGAGCGACTGGCTACACCTTC. The entire variable domain, with the rest obtained from reference TRBV19 and TRBJ1-2, is as follows: DGGITQSPKYLFRKEGQNVTLSCEQNLNHDAMYWYRQDPGQGLRLIYYSQIVNDFQKGDIAEGYSVSREKKESFPLTVTSAQKNPTAFYLCASSMREQGRATGYTFGSGTRLTVV.

The CDR3: CASSWTSGGAVSSYNEQFF. CDR3 DNA sequence: TGTGCCAGCAGCTGGACTAGCGGGGGGGCGGTTAGTTCCTACAATGAGCAGTTCTTC. The chain carries TRBV5-6 and TRBJ2-1; TRBD2 matches at 15 bases. After removal of 3 bases from V and 1 base from J, the junction contained 8 bases not matched to a gene. CDR1 and CDR2 from the germline V gene are SGHDT and YYEEEE. The CDR3 totals 19 residues.

The chain recombines TRBV10-2 with TRBJ2-5, with D perhaps matching TRBD1 or TRBD2 (6 bases each). Germline V gene sequence: CDR1 WSHSY, CDR2 SAAADI. The ends were cut back, 3 bases at V and 1 base at J, with 9 bases in the middle. The CDR3 consists of 14 residues. CDR3 sequence: CASSDPGAQETQYF. CDR3 nucleotide sequence: TGCGCCAGCAGTGATCCGGGGGCCCAAGAGACCCAGTACTTC.

The chain has TRBV7-2 and TRBJ2-7; no clear D gene. The V and J ends lost 5 bases and 1 base respectively, with 6 bases between them. The CDR3 extends over 12 amino acids. Germline values: CDR1 SGHTA, CDR2 FQGNSA. CDR3 nucleotides: TGTGCCAGCAGCCAGACTTCCTACGAGCAGTACTTC. Encoded protein: CASSQTSYEQYF.

The rearrangement joins TRBV2 to TRBJ2-7, with 9 positions matching TRBD1. The CDR3 has 13 amino acids. V lost 11 bases, J lost 7 bases, and 12 bases stayed unmatched. Germline-derived CDR1 and CDR2 are SNHLY and FYNNEI. The CDR3 loop is CACVRDRAREQYF. For the CDR3, the DNA is TGTGCCTGTGTGAGGGACAGGGCTCGGGAGCAGTACTTC.

This chain joins TRBV6-5 and TRBJ2-1, with a tentative D call TRBD1 (6 bases). The V end lost 11 bases, the J end lost 6 bases, and 20 bases lay between the germline ends. CDR3 length equals 14 residues. Germline V gene sequence: CDR1 MNHEY, CDR2 SVGAGI. The CDR3, as DNA: TGTGCCTGCGCCCCCGGGACACGGCTCAATGAGCAGTTCTTC. Translated: CACAPGTRLNEQFF.

The chain uses TRBV5-4 and TRBJ2-7; D may be TRBD2 (6 bases). V was pared by 4 bases and J by 0 bases, with 14 bases between. The germline V gene encodes CDR1 SGHNT and CDR2 YYREEE (reference sequence). This CDR3 spans 15 amino acids. The CDR3 region has the DNA TGTGCCAGCAGCCCTCCATTCGGGAGCTCCTACGAGCAGTACTTC. Encoded protein: CASSPPFGSSYEQYF.

CDR3 region: CASSLDGATNEKLFF. CDR3 in DNA: TGTGCCAGCAGCTTAGATGGGGCAACTAATGAAAAACTGTTTTTT. The chain carries TRBV7-8 and TRBJ1-4, with D hard to call. The V end lost 1 base, the J end lost 0 bases, and 6 bases lay between the germline ends. The CDR3 spans 15 residues. CDR1 SGHVS and CDR2 FQNEAQ come from the germline V gene.

This clone turned up a few times. This rearrangement joins TRBV5-5 to TRBJ1-3; D is undetermined. Trimming left V 0 bases short and J 0 bases short, with 4 bases between. The germline V gene encodes CDR1 SGHKS and CDR2 YYEKEE (reference sequence). This CDR3 spans 14 amino acids. The CDR3 loop is CASSLGGSGNTIYF. In DNA form, the CDR3 reads TGTGCCAGCAGCTTGGGGGGCTCTGGAAACACCATATATTTT. The full variable domain, its missing parts supplied by reference TRBV5-5 and TRBJ1-3, is DAGVTQSPTHLIKTRGQQVTLRCSPISGHKSVSWYQQVLGQGPQFIFQYYEKEERGRGNFPDRFSARQFPNYSSELNVNALLLGDSALYLCASSLGGSGNTIYFGEGSWLTVV.

This clone was counted a single time. The chain has TRBV29-1 and TRBJ2-4; D may be TRBD2 (6 bases). Germline CDR1 is SQVTM and CDR2 is ANQGSEA. The CDR3 runs to 12 residues. V was pared by 1 base and J by 8 bases, with 9 bases between. The CDR3 sequence is CSVEGGTDIQYF. CDR3 nucleotide sequence: TGCAGCGTTGAAGGCGGGACCGACATTCAGTACTTC.

V is TRBV9 and J is TRBJ1-6; D is possibly TRBD1 (5 bases). Trimming removed 3 bases from V and 0 bases from J, with 16 bases in between. Germline CDR1 and CDR2: SGDLS and YYNGEE. The CDR3 is 18 residues long. The CDR3 nucleotides read TGTGCCAGCAGCGCCCGGGACCTCGCGAGCTCCTATAATTCACCCCTCCACTTT. Protein product: CASSARDLASSYNSPLHF.

The chain has TRBV18 and TRBJ2-5; tentative D call: TRBD2 (5 bases). With 6 bases removed from V and 1 base from J, the gap between germline ends came to 6 bases. CDR1 is KGHSH and CDR2 is LQKENI in the germline V gene. CDR3 size: 12 residues. The CDR3 DNA reads as TGTGCCAGCTCCCTAGCCCAAGAGACCCAGTACTTC. Protein product: CASSLAQETQYF.

Concerning this clone: The junction differs from germline at one of its ends, possibly a read error. The V and J genes are TRBV5-1 and TRBJ2-5; 7 bases are shared with TRBD2. From germline, CDR1 is SGHRS and CDR2 YFSETQ. CDR3 size: 14 residues. Here the CDR3 DNA reads TGCGCCAGCAGCTCTGGGACTATACAAGAGACCCGGTACTTC. Translating it yields CASSSGTIQETRYF.

This chain links TRBV5-1 with TRBJ2-6; 7 nucleotides align to TRBD1. The CDR3 consists of 16 residues. After removal of 4 bases from V and 0 bases from J, the junction contained 4 bases not matched to a gene. Per the germline V gene, CDR1 is SGHRS and CDR2 is YFSETQ. This chain's CDR3 is CASSPDRFSGANVLTF. The CDR3 region has the DNA TGCGCCAGCAGCCCGGACAGGTTCTCTGGGGCCAACGTCCTGACTTTC.

The rearrangement links TRBV14 to TRBJ1-2; a weak D match, TRBD1 (6 bases). This CDR3 spans 13 amino acids. The germline gives CDR1 SGHDN, CDR2 FVKESK. V dropped 5 bases and J dropped 2 bases, with 9 bases sitting between them. The CDR3 DNA follows: TGTGCCAGCAGCAGGGGGGGGAACTATGGCTACACCTTC. Protein: CASSRGGNYGYTF.